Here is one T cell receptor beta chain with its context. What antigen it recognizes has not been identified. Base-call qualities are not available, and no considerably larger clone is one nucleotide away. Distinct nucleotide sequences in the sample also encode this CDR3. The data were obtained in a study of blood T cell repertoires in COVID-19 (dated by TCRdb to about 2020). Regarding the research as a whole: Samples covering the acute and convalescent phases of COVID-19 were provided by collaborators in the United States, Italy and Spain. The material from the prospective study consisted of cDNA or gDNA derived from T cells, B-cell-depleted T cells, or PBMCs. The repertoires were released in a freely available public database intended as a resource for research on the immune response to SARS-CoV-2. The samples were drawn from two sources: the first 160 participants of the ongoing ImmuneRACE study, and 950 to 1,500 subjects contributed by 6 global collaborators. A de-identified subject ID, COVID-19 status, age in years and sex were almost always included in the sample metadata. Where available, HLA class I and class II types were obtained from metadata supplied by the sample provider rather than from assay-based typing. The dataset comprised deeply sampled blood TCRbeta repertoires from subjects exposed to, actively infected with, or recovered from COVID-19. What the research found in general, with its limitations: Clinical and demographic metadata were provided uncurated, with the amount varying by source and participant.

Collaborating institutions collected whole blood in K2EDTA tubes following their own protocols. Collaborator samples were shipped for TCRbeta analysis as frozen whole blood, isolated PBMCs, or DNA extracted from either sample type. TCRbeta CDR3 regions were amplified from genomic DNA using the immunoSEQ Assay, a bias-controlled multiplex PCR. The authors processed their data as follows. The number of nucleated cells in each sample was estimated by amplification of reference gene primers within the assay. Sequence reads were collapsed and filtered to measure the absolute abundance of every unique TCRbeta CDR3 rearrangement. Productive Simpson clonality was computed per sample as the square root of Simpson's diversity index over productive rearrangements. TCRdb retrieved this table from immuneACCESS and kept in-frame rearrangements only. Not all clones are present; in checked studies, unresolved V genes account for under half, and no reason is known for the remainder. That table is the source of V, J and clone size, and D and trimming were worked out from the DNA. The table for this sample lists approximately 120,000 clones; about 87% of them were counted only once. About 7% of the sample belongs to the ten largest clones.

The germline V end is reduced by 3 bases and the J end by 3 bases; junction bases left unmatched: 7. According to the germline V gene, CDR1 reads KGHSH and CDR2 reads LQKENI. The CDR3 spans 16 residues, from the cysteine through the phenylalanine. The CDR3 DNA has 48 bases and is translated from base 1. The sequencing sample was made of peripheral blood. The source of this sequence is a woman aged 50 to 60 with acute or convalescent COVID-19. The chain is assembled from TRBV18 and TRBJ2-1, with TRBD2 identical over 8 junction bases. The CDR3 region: CASSPGGAGVYNEQFF. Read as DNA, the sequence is TGTGCCAGCTCACCCGGCGGAGCGGGGGTCTACAATGAGCAGTTCTTC.